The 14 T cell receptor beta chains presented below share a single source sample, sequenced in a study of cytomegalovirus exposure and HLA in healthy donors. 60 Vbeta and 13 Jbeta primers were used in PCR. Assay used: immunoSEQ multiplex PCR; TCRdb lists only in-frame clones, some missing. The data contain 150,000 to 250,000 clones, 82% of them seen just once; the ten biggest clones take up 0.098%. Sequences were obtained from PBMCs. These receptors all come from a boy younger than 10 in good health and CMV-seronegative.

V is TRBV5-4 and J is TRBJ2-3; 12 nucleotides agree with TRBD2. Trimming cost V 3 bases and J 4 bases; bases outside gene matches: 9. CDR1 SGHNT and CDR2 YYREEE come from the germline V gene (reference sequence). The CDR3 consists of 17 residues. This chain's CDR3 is CASSSPSSGGGADTQYF. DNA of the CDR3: TGTGCCAGCAGCTCCCCTTCTAGCGGGGGGGGAGCAGATACGCAGTATTTT. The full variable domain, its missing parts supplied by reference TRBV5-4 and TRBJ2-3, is ETGVTQSPTHLIKTRGQQVTLRCSSQSGHNTVSWYQQALGQGPQFIFQYYREEENGRGNFPPRFSGLQFPNYSSELNVNALELDDSALYLCASSSPSSGGGADTQYFGPGTRLTVL.

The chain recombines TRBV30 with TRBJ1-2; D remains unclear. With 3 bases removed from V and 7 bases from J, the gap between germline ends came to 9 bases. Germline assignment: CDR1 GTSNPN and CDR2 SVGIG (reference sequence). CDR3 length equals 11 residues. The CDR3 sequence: CAWRRRGGYTF. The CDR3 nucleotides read TGTGCCTGGAGGCGACGGGGTGGCTACACCTTC.

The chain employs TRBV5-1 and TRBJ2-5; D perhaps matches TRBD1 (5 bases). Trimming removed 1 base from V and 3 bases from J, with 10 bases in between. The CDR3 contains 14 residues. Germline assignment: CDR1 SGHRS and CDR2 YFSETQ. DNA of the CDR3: TGCGCCAGCAGCTTGTTTGGCAGGGAAGAGACCCAGTACTTC. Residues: CASSLFGREETQYF. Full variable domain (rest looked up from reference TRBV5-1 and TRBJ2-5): KAGVTQTPRYLIKTRGQQVTLSCSPISGHRSVSWYQQTPGQGLQFLFEYFSETQRNKGNFPGRFSGRQFSNSRSEMNVSTLELGDSALYLCASSLFGREETQYFGPGTRLLVL.

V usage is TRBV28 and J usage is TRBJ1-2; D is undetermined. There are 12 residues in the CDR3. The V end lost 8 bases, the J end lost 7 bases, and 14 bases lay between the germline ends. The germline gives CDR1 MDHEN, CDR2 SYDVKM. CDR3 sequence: CASLGRYAGYTF. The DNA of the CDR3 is TGTGCCAGCCTTGGGAGATATGCTGGCTACACCTTC.

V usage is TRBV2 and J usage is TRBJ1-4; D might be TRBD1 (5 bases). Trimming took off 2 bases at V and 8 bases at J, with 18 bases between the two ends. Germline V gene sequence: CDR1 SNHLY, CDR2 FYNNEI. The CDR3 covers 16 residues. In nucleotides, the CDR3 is TGTGCCAGCAGTGAACCCCAGACAGCGTTTTTCGAAAAACTGTTTTTT. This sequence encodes CASSEPQTAFFEKLFF.

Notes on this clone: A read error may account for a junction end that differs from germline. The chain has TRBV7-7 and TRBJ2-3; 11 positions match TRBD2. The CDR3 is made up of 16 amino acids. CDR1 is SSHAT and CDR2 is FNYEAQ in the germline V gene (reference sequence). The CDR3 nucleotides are TGTGCTAGCAGCCCCAATAGCGGGGGGGCCGGGGATACGCAGTATTTT. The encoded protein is CASSPNSGGAGDTQYF.

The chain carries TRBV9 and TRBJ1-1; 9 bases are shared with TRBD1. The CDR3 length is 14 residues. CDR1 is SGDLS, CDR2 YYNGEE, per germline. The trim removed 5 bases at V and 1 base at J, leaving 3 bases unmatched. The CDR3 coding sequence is TGTGCCAGCAGAAGGGGACAGGGGAACACTGAAGCTTTCTTT. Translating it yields CASRRGQGNTEAFF.

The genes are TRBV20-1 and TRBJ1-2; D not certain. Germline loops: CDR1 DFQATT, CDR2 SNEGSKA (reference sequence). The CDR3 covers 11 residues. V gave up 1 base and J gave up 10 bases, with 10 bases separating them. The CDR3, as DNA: TGCAGTGCTAGAGGGGAGAGGCCCTACACCTTC. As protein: CSARGERPYTF.

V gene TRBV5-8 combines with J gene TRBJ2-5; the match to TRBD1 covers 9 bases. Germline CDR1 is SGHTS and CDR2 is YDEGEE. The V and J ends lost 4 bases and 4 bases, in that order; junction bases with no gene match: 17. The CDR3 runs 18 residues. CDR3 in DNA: TGTGCCAGCAGCCCCGGACAGGGGATGAACATAGTGGGAGAGACCCAGTACTTC. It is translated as CASSPGQGMNIVGETQYF.

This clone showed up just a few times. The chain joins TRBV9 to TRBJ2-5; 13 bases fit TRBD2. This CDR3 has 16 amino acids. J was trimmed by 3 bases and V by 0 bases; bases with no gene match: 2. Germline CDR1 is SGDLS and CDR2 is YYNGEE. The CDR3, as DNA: TGTGCCAGCAGCGTAGGAGGACTAGCGGGGGAAGAGACCCAGTACTTC. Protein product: CASSVGGLAGEETQYF. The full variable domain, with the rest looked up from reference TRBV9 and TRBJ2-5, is DSGVTQTPKHLITATGQRVTLRCSPRSGDLSVYWYQQSLDQGLQFLIQYYNGEERAKGNILERFSAQQFPDLHSELNLSSLELGDSALYFCASSVGGLAGEETQYFGPGTRLLVL.

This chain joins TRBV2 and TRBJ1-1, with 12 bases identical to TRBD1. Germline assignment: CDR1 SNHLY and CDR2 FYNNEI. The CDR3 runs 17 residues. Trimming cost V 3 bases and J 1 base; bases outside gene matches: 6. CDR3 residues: CASSDRGTGGANTEAFF. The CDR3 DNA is TGTGCCAGCAGTGACCGGGGGACAGGGGGCGCGAACACTGAAGCTTTCTTT.

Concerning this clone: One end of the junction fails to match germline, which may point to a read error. The DNA of the CDR3 is TGTGCCAGCAGCCCTCGGGCCGGACTAGCGGGCCAAGCGACCCAGTACTTC. Its protein is CASSPRAGLAGQATQYF. The chain recombines TRBV7-3 with TRBJ2-5, with 11 positions matching TRBD2. The CDR3 totals 17 residues. CDR1 is SGHTA and CDR2 is FQGTGA in the germline V gene.

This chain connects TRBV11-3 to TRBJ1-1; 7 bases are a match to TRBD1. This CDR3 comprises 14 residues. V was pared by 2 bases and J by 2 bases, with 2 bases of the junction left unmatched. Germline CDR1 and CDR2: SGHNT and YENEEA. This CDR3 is CASSLTGENTEAFF. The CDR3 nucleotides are TGTGCCAGCAGCTTAACAGGGGAAAACACTGAAGCTTTCTTT.

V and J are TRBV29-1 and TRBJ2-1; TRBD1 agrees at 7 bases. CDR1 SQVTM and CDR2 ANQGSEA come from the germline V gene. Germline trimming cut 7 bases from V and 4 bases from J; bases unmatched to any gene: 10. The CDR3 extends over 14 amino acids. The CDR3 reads CSAHRDRTYNEQFF. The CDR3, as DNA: TGCAGCGCTCACCGGGACAGAACGTACAATGAGCAGTTCTTC.